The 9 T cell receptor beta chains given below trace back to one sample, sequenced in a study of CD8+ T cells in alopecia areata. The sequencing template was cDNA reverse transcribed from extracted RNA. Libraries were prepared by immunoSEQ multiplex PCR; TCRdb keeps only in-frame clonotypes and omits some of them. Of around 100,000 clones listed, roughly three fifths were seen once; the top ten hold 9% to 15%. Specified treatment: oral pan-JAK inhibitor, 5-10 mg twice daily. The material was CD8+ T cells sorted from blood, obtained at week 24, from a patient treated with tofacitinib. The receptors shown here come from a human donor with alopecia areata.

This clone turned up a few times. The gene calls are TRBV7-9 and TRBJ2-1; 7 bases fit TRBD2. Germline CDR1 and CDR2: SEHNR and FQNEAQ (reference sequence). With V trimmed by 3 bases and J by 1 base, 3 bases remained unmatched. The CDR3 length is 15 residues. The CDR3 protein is CASSFTGGSYNEQFF. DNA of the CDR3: TGTGCCAGCAGCTTTACGGGGGGTTCCTACAATGAGCAGTTCTTC.

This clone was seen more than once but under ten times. The CDR3: CASSLATDTQYF. The CDR3 DNA is TGTGCCAGCAGCTTAGCGACAGATACGCAGTATTTT. V usage is TRBV7-8 and J usage is TRBJ2-3, with D uncertain. The CDR3 length is 12 residues. In germline, CDR1 is SGHVS, CDR2 FQNEAQ. The V end lost 0 bases, the J end lost 3 bases, and 1 base lay between the germline ends.

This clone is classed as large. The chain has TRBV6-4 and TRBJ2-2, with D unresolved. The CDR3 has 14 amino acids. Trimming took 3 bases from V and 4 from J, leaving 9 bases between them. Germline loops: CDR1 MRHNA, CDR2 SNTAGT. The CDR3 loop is CASSEAFSTGELFF. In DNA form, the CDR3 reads TGTGCCAGCAGTGAGGCCTTTTCCACCGGGGAGCTGTTTTTT.

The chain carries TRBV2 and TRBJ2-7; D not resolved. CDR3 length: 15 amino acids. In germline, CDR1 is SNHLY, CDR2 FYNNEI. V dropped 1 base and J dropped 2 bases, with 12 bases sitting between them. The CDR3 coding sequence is TGTGCCAGCAGTGAAGGGACCCCTTCCCCCTACGAGCAGTACTTC. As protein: CASSEGTPSPYEQYF.

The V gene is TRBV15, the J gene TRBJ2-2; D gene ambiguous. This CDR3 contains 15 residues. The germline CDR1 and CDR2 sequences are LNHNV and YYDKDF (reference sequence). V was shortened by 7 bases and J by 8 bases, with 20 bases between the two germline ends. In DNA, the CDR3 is TGTGCCACCACCCTGGGCACCACCCCGGCTGGGGAGCTGTTTTTT. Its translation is CATTLGTTPAGELFF.

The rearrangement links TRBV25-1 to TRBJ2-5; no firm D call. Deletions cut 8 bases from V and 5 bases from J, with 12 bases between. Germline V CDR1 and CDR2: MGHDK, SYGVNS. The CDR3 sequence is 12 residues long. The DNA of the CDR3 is TGTGCCAGCCTGGACGGGTGGGAGACCCAGTACTTC. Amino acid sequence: CASLDGWETQYF.

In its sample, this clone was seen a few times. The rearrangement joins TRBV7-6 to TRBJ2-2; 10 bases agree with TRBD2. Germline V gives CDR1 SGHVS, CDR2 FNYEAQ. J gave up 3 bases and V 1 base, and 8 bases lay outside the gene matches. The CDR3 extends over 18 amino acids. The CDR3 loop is CASSLGQRGGPDTGELFF. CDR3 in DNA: TGTGCCAGCAGCTTAGGCCAGCGGGGGGGCCCCGACACCGGGGAGCTGTTTTTT.

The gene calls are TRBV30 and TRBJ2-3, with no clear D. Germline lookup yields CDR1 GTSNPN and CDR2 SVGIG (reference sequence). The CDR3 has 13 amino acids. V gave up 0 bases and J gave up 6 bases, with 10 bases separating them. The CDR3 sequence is CAWSVGSPDTQYF. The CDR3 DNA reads TGTGCCTGGAGTGTAGGTAGCCCGGATACGCAGTATTTT.

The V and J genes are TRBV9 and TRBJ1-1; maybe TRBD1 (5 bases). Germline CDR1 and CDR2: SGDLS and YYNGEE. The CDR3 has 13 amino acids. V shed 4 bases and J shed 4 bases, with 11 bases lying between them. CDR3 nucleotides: TGTGCCAGCAGCTCAACCGGGGGCACTGAAGCTTTCTTT. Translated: CASSSTGGTEAFF.